The 22 T cell receptor beta chains in this list originate from one sample, sequenced in a study of shared clonotypes between healthy human individuals. The method was immunoSEQ multiplex PCR; TCRdb's version includes in-frame clones alone and lacks a portion of them. The sample shows millions of clones, more than 80% of them seen only once. Sequencing was carried out using naive CD4+ T cells sorted from blood. Subset of the sample: CD45RA+ positively selected. These receptors were collected from a man between 18 and 35 years old in good health.

The chain employs TRBV7-2 and TRBJ1-2, with D possibly TRBD1 on 5 matching bases. CDR3 length equals 15 residues. Between the trimmed V and J ends, which lost 4 bases and 0 bases, there was a span of 12 bases. CDR1 and CDR2 from the germline V gene are SGHTA and FQGNSA. The CDR3: CASSSKTVSNYGYTF. CDR3 DNA: TGTGCCAGCAGCTCCAAGACAGTCTCTAACTATGGCTACACCTTC.

This rearrangement joins TRBV9 to TRBJ2-2, with TRBD2 matching 9 bases. This CDR3 contains 13 residues. Germline lookup yields CDR1 SGDLS and CDR2 YYNGEE. CDR3 bases: TGTGCAGGTAGCGGGAGCGGGGCCGGGGAGCTGTTTTTT. Its protein product is CAGSGSGAGELFF.

J is TRBJ1-4 and V is TRBV6-6; 7 bases are shared with TRBD1. With V trimmed by 6 bases and J by 6 bases, 10 bases remained unmatched. This CDR3 has 15 amino acids. From germline, CDR1 is MNHNY and CDR2 SVGAGI (reference sequence). The CDR3: CASSARGGGHEKLFF. CDR3 sequence (DNA): TGTGCCAGCAGCGCCAGGGGAGGGGGCCATGAAAAACTGTTTTTT.

The V gene is TRBV7-9, the J gene TRBJ1-4, with D uncertain. V lost 5 bases and J lost 8, with 18 bases in between. CDR1 and CDR2 from the germline V gene are SEHNR and FQNEAQ (reference sequence). The CDR3 has 15 residues. CDR3 amino acids: CASSQSTGLEEKLFF. CDR3 nucleotides: TGTGCCAGCAGCCAGTCTACTGGGCTTGAAGAAAAACTGTTTTTT.

V gene TRBV5-4 combines with J gene TRBJ2-7; D may be TRBD2 (6 bases). The CDR3 has 14 amino acids. Germline CDR1 is SGHNT and CDR2 is YYREEE (reference sequence). Trimming took 0 bases from V and 7 from J, leaving 14 bases between them. CDR3 nucleotide sequence: TGTGCCAGCAGCTTGGGCGGGGAGGTACGGGAGCAGTACTTC. This translates into CASSLGGEVREQYF.

On this clone itself: Distinct nucleotide sequences in the sample also encode this CDR3. The J gene is TRBJ1-1, the V gene TRBV18, with D uncertain. V lost 3 bases and J lost 1, with 6 bases in between. The CDR3 contains 13 residues. Germline CDR1 and CDR2: KGHSH and LQKENI. DNA for the CDR3: TGTGCCAGCTCACCTATCAGGAACACTGAAGCTTTCTTT. Its protein is CASSPIRNTEAFF.

The V call is TRBV5-1, the J call TRBJ2-1, with 14 nucleotides matching TRBD2. The CDR3 has 18 amino acids. The junction had 7 bases not matched to a gene; V was cut back by 0 bases and J by 5 bases. Germline loops: CDR1 SGHRS, CDR2 YFSETQ. CDR3 loop: CASSLGLAGGWVNNEQFF. CDR3 bases: TGCGCCAGCAGCTTGGGACTAGCGGGAGGGTGGGTTAACAATGAGCAGTTCTTC. Variable domain in full (rest from reference TRBV5-1 and TRBJ2-1): KAGVTQTPRYLIKTRGQQVTLSCSPISGHRSVSWYQQTPGQGLQFLFEYFSETQRNKGNFPGRFSGRQFSNSRSEMNVSTLELGDSALYLCASSLGLAGGWVNNEQFFGPGTRLTVL.

The gene calls are TRBV5-1 and TRBJ2-7; the match to TRBD1 covers 7 bases. The CDR3 loop spans 18 amino acids. Germline V CDR1 and CDR2: SGHRS, YFSETQ. The V and J ends lost 0 bases and 3 bases, in that order; junction bases with no gene match: 15. The CDR3 sequence is CASSLDRAAPRQGYEQYF. Here the CDR3 DNA reads TGCGCCAGCAGCTTGGATAGGGCAGCGCCCCGACAGGGCTACGAGCAGTACTTC.

This sequence joins TRBV6-6 and TRBJ1-5, with 8 bases that match TRBD1. Germline CDR1 MNHNY, CDR2 SVGAGI (reference sequence). V trimming: 6 bases; J trimming: 3 bases; junction bases outside the gene matches: 7. This CDR3 is 15 amino acids long. The CDR3 DNA reads as TGTGCCAGCAGACCCCCGGGACAGGTCAATCAGCCCCAGCATTTT. Translated: CASRPPGQVNQPQHF.

The chain couples TRBV21-1 to TRBJ1-4. TRBV21-1 is a pseudogene locus. The CDR3 spans 18 residues. The CDR3 sequence is CASSKSRRKAGSNEKLFF. CDR3 nucleotides: TGTGCCAGCAGCAAAAGTAGGAGGAAGGCAGGCTCTAATGAAAAACTGTTTTTT.

This sequence joins TRBV2 and TRBJ2-5, with 12 nucleotides matching TRBD2. This CDR3 region has 13 residues. The J segment lost 5 bases and the V segment lost 10 bases, leaving 5 bases of the junction unmatched. Germline V gives CDR1 SNHLY, CDR2 FYNNEI. CDR3: CATLAGGRETQYF. The CDR3 DNA follows: TGTGCCACCCTAGCGGGGGGGCGGGAGACCCAGTACTTC.

CDR3: CASSSAGGNNSPLHF. CDR3 DNA sequence: TGTGCCAGCAGCTCGGCGGGGGGCAATAATTCACCCCTCCACTTT. This chain links TRBV7-9 with TRBJ1-6, with TRBD1 as a possible D gene (6 bases). Germline values: CDR1 SEHNR, CDR2 FQNEAQ (reference sequence). Trimming removed 4 bases from V and 5 bases from J, with 12 bases in between. The CDR3 totals 15 residues. The full variable domain, completed using reference TRBV7-9 and TRBJ1-6, is DTGVSQNPRHKITKRGQNVTFRCDPISEHNRLYWYRQTLGQGPEFLTYFQNEAQLEKSRLLSDRFSAERPKGSFSTLEIQRTEQGDSAMYLCASSSAGGNNSPLHFGNGTRLTVT.

Comment on this clone: Other DNA sequences in this specimen translate into the identical CDR3. The gene calls are TRBV5-6 and TRBJ1-4; D is perhaps TRBD1 (5 bases). Per germline, CDR1 SGHDT and CDR2 YYEEEE. V was cut by 0 bases and J by 8 bases, with 11 bases left in between. The CDR3 is 14 amino acids. DNA of the CDR3: TGTGCCAGCAGCTTGGGGGGGAGACCAGAAAAACTGTTTTTT. It encodes CASSLGGRPEKLFF.

The chain uses TRBV6-1 and TRBJ1-1; no definite D call. This CDR3 contains 13 residues. V gave up 8 bases and J gave up 0 bases, with 10 bases separating them. Germline V gene lookup returns CDR1 MNHNS and CDR2 SASEGT. The CDR3 sequence is CASFRVMNTEAFF. The CDR3 DNA reads TGTGCCAGCTTCCGGGTAATGAACACTGAAGCTTTCTTT.

The rearrangement links TRBV5-4 to TRBJ2-2; the D call may be TRBD1 or TRBD2 (5 bases each). V was trimmed by 2 bases and J by 3 bases, leaving 11 bases between them. The CDR3 consists of 15 residues. CDR1 and CDR2 (germline): SGHNT, YYREEE (reference sequence). CDR3 sequence: CASSFPQGDTGELFF. The CDR3, as DNA: TGTGCCAGCAGCTTCCCCCAGGGAGACACCGGGGAGCTGTTTTTT.

This clone has just a few counts. This rearrangement joins TRBV2 to TRBJ1-1; D is unclear. V dropped 7 bases and J dropped 0 bases, with 12 bases sitting between them. This CDR3 has 14 residues. The germline V gene encodes CDR1 SNHLY and CDR2 FYNNEI. This chain's CDR3 is CASIKRELNTEAFF. CDR3 sequence (DNA): TGTGCCAGCATTAAACGGGAGTTGAACACTGAAGCTTTCTTT.

A single count supports this clone. V gene TRBV6-1 combines with J gene TRBJ1-1; perhaps TRBD1 as D (5 bases). CDR1 is MNHNS and CDR2 is SASEGT in the germline V gene. The CDR3 length is 15 residues. Trimming removed 3 bases at V and 0 bases at J, with 11 bases between. The CDR3 is CASSDMGTLNTEAFF. The CDR3, as DNA: TGTGCCAGCAGTGATATGGGGACTCTGAACACTGAAGCTTTCTTT.

This clone was recorded a few times. The chain uses TRBV6-6 and TRBJ1-5; no reliable D call. The CDR3 length is 13 residues. Germline V gene sequence: CDR1 MNHNY, CDR2 SVGAGI (reference sequence). The germline V and J ends were trimmed by 5 bases and 6 bases, with 11 bases remaining between them. The CDR3 loop reads CASSPPGPQPQHF. DNA of the CDR3: TGTGCCAGCAGTCCGCCCGGACCTCAGCCCCAGCATTTT.

The genes are TRBV7-9 and TRBJ2-3, with 8 bases aligning to TRBD2. With 1 base clipped from V and 2 bases from J, the junction kept 2 bases outside the gene matches. The CDR3 is 15 amino acids. The germline V gene encodes CDR1 SEHNR and CDR2 FQNEAQ (reference sequence). The CDR3 DNA reads as TGTGCCAGCAGCTTAGGGCGGGAGGTCACAGATACGCAGTATTTT. The encoded protein is CASSLGREVTDTQYF.

The CDR3 here is CATIEGGLGNSPLHF. The CDR3 DNA sequence: TGTGCCACCATTGAAGGGGGCCTGGGTAATTCACCCCTCCACTTT. The J gene is TRBJ1-6, the V gene TRBV7-2; TRBD1 aligns across 7 bases. J gave up 6 bases and V 10 bases, and 12 bases lay outside the gene matches. The CDR3 is 15 residues long. The germline CDR1 and CDR2 sequences are SGHTA and FQGNSA.

The CDR3 spells CASSQDIRVGETQYF. The CDR3 DNA sequence: TGTGCCAGCAGCCAAGATATCCGGGTAGGCGAGACCCAGTACTTC. This chain links TRBV14 with TRBJ2-5; D not certain. V gave up 0 bases and J gave up 5 bases, with 13 bases separating them. CDR3 size: 15 residues. Germline-derived CDR1 and CDR2 are SGHDN and FVKESK.

A single count supports this clone. V gene TRBV25-1 combines with J gene TRBJ1-1, with 7 bases fitting TRBD1. Germline lookup yields CDR1 MGHDK and CDR2 SYGVNS. CDR3 size: 17 residues. Unmatched junction bases numbered 14, after V lost 2 bases and J lost 5 bases. The CDR3 region has the DNA TGTGCCAGCAGTGAACAGACCCCAGGGGGGGTATGGACTGAAGCTTTCTTT. Its translation is CASSEQTPGGVWTEAFF.